These 27 T cell receptor beta chains were all obtained from the same sample, sequenced in a study of T cells in women clearing cervical HPV infection. The method was immunoSEQ multiplex PCR; TCRdb's version includes in-frame clones alone and lacks a portion of them. Found here are tens of thousands of clones; the top ten clones hold 4.3%. Sequencing was performed on blood buffy coat. The receptor source for this set is a woman aged 18 to 75 with a cervical HPV16 infection that either progressed to CIN3+ or cleared (not recorded which).

About this clone itself: The DNA ends 3 residues before the CDR3 does, and the rest of the CDR3 is filled in from the germline J gene. The chain links TRBV19 to TRBJ2-3; TRBD1 matches at 9 bases. The ends lost 6 bases at V and 3 bases at J; junction bases unmatched: 10. Germline CDR1 and CDR2: LNHDA and SQIVND (reference sequence). This CDR3 is built from 16 residues. CDR3 loop: CASSLAGTGWTDTQYF. The covered CDR3 bases are TGTGCCAGTAGCCTCGCCGGGACAGGGTGGACAGATACG.

Comment on this clone: The read ends 3 residues early relative to the CDR3; the germline J gene fills the gap. The rearrangement joins TRBV5-4 to TRBJ2-3, with unresolved D. Germline V gene lookup returns CDR1 SGHNT and CDR2 YYREEE (reference sequence). This CDR3 is built from 14 residues. V was clipped by 1 base and J by 2 bases, with 8 bases between them. This CDR3 is CASSLIQNTDTQYF. The CDR3 bases that were read are TGTGCCAGCAGCTTGATCCAGAACACAGATACG.

A word on this clone: The read stops 3 residues short of the end of the CDR3; the missing end is completed from the germline J gene. The chain combines TRBV7-2 with TRBJ1-4; maybe TRBD1 (5 bases). CDR3 length: 14 amino acids. Germline V gene lookup returns CDR1 SGHTA and CDR2 FQGNSA. The CDR3 here is CASSNQGGSEKLFF. CDR3 DNA (partial): TGTGCCAGCAGCAACCAGGGAGGGTCAGAGAAA. Variable domain in full (rest from reference TRBV7-2 and TRBJ1-4): GAGVSQSPSNKVTEKGKDVELRCDPISGHTALYWYRQSLGQGLEFLIYFQGNSAPDKSGLPSDRFSAERTGGSVSTLTIQRTQQEDSAVYLCASSNQGGSEKLFFGSGTQLSVL.

Concerning this clone itself: The CDR3 end is not reached by the read, which stops 3 residues before it; the germline J gene fills it in. V gene TRBV20-1 combines with J gene TRBJ1-1; D unresolved. The length of the CDR3 is 13 residues. The V gene's germline CDR1 is DFQATT and CDR2 SNEGSKA (reference sequence). V lost 3 bases to trimming and J lost 6 bases, with 14 bases between them. The sequenced CDR3 bases are TGCAGTGCTAGGGGCTCGTTTAGGCCTGAA. Translation: CSARGSFRPE. In full, the CDR3 reads CSARGSFRPEAFF.

Incomplete CDR3 DNA: TGTGCCAGCAGCCCGGCCGGGGAGAGGGCTAACTATGGC. Translating gives CASSPAGERANYG. The full CDR3 protein is CASSPAGERANYGYTF. This rearrangement joins TRBV6-2 or TRBV6-3 to TRBJ1-2; D is unresolved. The CDR3 end falls 3 residues outside the read, so it is completed with the germline J gene. The V end was cut by 6 bases, the J end by 0 bases, with 17 bases between. The CDR3 runs 16 residues. Germline V CDR1 and CDR2: MNHEY, SVGEGT.

As to this clone: The read gets to within 3 residues of the CDR3 end, and the germline J gene fills in the rest. V is TRBV18 and J is TRBJ1-1; no reliable D call. The CDR3 totals 11 residues. Deletions cut 4 bases from V and 5 bases from J, with 5 bases between. Germline-derived CDR1 and CDR2 are KGHSH and LQKENI. The covered CDR3 bases are TGTGCCAGCTCACAAGGGACTGAA. Its protein product is CASSQGTE. The full CDR3 sequence reads CASSQGTEAFF.

Comment on this clone: The read finishes 3 residues shy of the CDR3 end, and the germline J gene is used to complete it. This sequence joins TRBV5-1 and TRBJ2-3; 9 nucleotides agree with TRBD2. Per germline, CDR1 SGHRS and CDR2 YFSETQ. The length of the CDR3 is 16 residues. V was pared by 2 bases and J by 2 bases, with 6 bases of the junction left unmatched. CDR3 DNA (partial): TGCGCCAGCAGCTTCCAGCTAGCGGGGACCACAGATACG. Translation gives CASSFQLAGTTDT. The CDR3 as a whole reads CASSFQLAGTTDTQYF.

With respect to this clone: The read is 3 residues too short to cover the CDR3 end, so that end is filled in from the germline J gene. This sequence joins TRBV20-1 and TRBJ1-1; 8 bases are shared with TRBD1. V lost 3 bases, J lost 1 base, and 16 bases stayed unmatched. CDR3 size: 18 residues. Germline CDR1 and CDR2: DFQATT and SNEGSKA (reference sequence). CDR3 sequence reads: CSASPGTGNLNWNTEAFF. The covered CDR3 bases are TGCAGTGCTAGTCCCGGGACAGGAAATCTAAATTGGAACACTGAA.

Of note for this clone: The CDR3 is cut off 3 residues early in the read; its end comes from the germline J gene. V gene TRBV19 combines with J gene TRBJ2-3; weak D call: TRBD2 (5 bases). This CDR3 spans 15 amino acids. Germline V gene sequence: CDR1 LNHDA, CDR2 SQIVND (reference sequence). CDR3 DNA (partial): TGTGCCAGTAGTATAGAAGGCCCGAGAGGGCAGCCG. Translating it yields CASSIEGPRGQP. The whole CDR3 protein reads CASSIEGPRGQPQYF.

As for this clone: The CDR3 end is not reached by the read, which stops 3 residues before it; the germline J gene fills it in. The chain recombines TRBV11-2 with TRBJ1-2; perhaps TRBD1 as D (5 bases). The CDR3 is 15 amino acids. CDR1 is SGHAT and CDR2 is FQNNGV in the germline V gene. This CDR3 is CASRSIAGQPYDYTF. The CDR3 DNA, read in part, is TGTGCCAGCAGGTCAATAGCGGGGCAACCCTACGAC.

Concerning this clone: The read gets to within 3 residues of the CDR3 end, and the germline J gene fills in the rest. This chain connects TRBV20-1 to TRBJ1-1; 7 nucleotides match TRBD1. The germline V gene has CDR1 DFQATT and CDR2 SNEGSKA (reference sequence). The CDR3 loop spans 14 amino acids. V lost 4 bases and J lost 2; bases outside the gene matches: 7. CDR3 residues: CSATAGQTNTEAFF. The part of the CDR3 DNA that was read is TGCAGTGCTACGGCGGGACAGACAAACACTGAA.

As concerns this clone: The sequence runs out 3 residues before the end of the CDR3; the remainder is reconstructed from the germline J gene. The chain combines TRBV5-1 with TRBJ2-2; TRBD2 is a possible D gene (6 bases). Germline CDR1 and CDR2: SGHRS and YFSETQ. With 0 bases removed from V and 2 bases from J, the gap between germline ends came to 8 bases. The CDR3 runs 15 residues. CDR3 sequence: CASSLEGTNTGELFF. The CDR3 DNA, read in part, is TGCGCCAGCAGCTTGGAGGGGACTAACACCGGGGAG.

Note on this clone: Read data end 3 residues before the CDR3 end; the end is taken from the germline J gene. V and J are TRBV20-1 and TRBJ1-6; D gene uncertain. The CDR3 has 14 residues. Germline V gene data show CDR1 as DFQATT and CDR2 as SNEGSKA (reference sequence). The V and J ends lost 3 bases and 6 bases respectively, with 12 bases between them. CDR3 DNA, as far as it was read: TGCAGTGCTAGGGTGGGCCCCCTTAATTCACCC. Protein: CSARVGPLNSP. The CDR3 reads in full as CSARVGPLNSPLHF.

For this clone: The read ends 3 residues shy of where the CDR3 ends; the end is completed using the germline J gene. V and J are TRBV20-1 and TRBJ2-1, with TRBD1 matching over 10 bases. The germline CDR1 and CDR2 sequences are DFQATT and SNEGSKA (reference sequence). After removal of 6 bases from V and 9 bases from J, the junction contained 8 bases not matched to a gene. The CDR3 spans 13 residues. The CDR3 is CSAPRQGAAEQFF. CDR3 DNA (partial): TGCAGTGCCCCCCGACAGGGGGCGGCTGAG.

The CDR3 spells CAWRLVSSSYDYTF. The sequenced part of the CDR3 DNA is TGTGCCTGGAGACTAGTTTCTAGCTCCTACGAC. The rearrangement uses TRBV30 and TRBJ1-2; D is unresolved. The CDR3 extends 3 residues past the end of the read, so its final part is completed from the germline J gene. The CDR3 consists of 14 residues. Germline V gene lookup returns CDR1 GTSNPN and CDR2 SVGIG (reference sequence).

In regard to this clone: The CDR3 end falls 3 residues outside the read, so it is completed with the germline J gene. The chain uses TRBV6-2 or TRBV6-3 and TRBJ2-2; TRBD1 aligns across 8 bases. Germline V gene lookup returns CDR1 MNHEY and CDR2 SVGEGT. The length of the CDR3 is 17 residues. CDR3 sequence: CASSYSRTGRTSKPLFF. Incomplete CDR3 DNA: TGTGCCAGCAGTTACTCGAGGACAGGGAGAACCAGCAAACCG.

Comment on this clone: The read comes to an end 3 residues before the CDR3 does, leaving the germline J gene to fill in the end. The chain employs TRBV7-7 and TRBJ2-1; TRBD2 matches at 9 bases. The CDR3 length is 13 residues. V lost 5 bases, J lost 9 bases, and 5 bases stayed unmatched. Per the germline V gene, CDR1 is SSHAT and CDR2 is FNYEAQ (reference sequence). CDR3 DNA, as far as it was read: TGTGCCAGCAGCGCATCACTAGCGGGTGAG. Translating gives CASSASLAGE. The full-length CDR3 reads as CASSASLAGEQFF.

According to its frequency, this clone is medium-sized. The read ends 3 residues early relative to the CDR3; the germline J gene fills the gap. The chain is built from TRBV7-2 and TRBJ2-3; D is ambiguous. Trimming took off 5 bases at V and 4 bases at J, with 7 bases between the two ends. Germline V CDR1 and CDR2: SGHTA, FQGNSA. The CDR3 has 12 amino acids. The CDR3 DNA, read in part, is TGTGCCAGCAGCCCTTTGTCAGATACG. Encoded protein: CASSPLSDT. The CDR3 in full is CASSPLSDTQYF.

A word on this clone: The read falls 3 residues short of the CDR3 end, and the missing part is taken from the germline J gene. The rearrangement uses TRBV19 and TRBJ2-2; D is ambiguous. CDR1 is LNHDA and CDR2 is SQIVND in the germline V gene (reference sequence). The CDR3 covers 14 residues. The sequenced CDR3 bases are TGTGCCAGTAGTATCAAAGGGCTAAATGAAAAG. This sequence encodes CASSIKGLNEK. The CDR3 reads in full as CASSIKGLNEKLFF.

Comments on this clone: The sequence runs out 3 residues before the end of the CDR3; the remainder is reconstructed from the germline J gene. The chain recombines TRBV7-7 with TRBJ1-2, with D unresolved. The germline CDR1 and CDR2 sequences are SSHAT and FNYEAQ (reference sequence). This CDR3 contains 14 residues. The covered CDR3 bases are TGTGCCAGCAGCCCCTCCCTCCGCACAGATACC. This codes for CASSPSLRTDT. The whole CDR3 protein reads CASSPSLRTDTYTF.

A remark on this clone: The read is 3 residues too short to cover the CDR3 end, so that end is filled in from the germline J gene. The chain couples TRBV20-1 to TRBJ2-3, with D tentatively TRBD1 (6 bases). This CDR3 comprises 13 residues. Looked up from germline, CDR1 is DFQATT and CDR2 is SNEGSKA (reference sequence). The CDR3 protein is CSARRDTNQPQYF. The part of the CDR3 DNA that was read is TGCAGTGCCAGACGGGACACCAATCAGCCG.

Note on this clone: The read halts 3 residues ahead of the CDR3 end, with the missing end drawn from the germline J gene. The rearrangement joins TRBV7-7 to TRBJ2-7; D gene ambiguous. V was trimmed by 5 bases and J by 6 bases, leaving 14 bases between them. This CDR3 region has 13 residues. Germline CDR1 SSHAT, CDR2 FNYEAQ (reference sequence). The covered CDR3 bases are TGTGCCAGCAGCCCCCGACTTTTTATCGAG. Translated, it gives CASSPRLFIE. The entire CDR3 protein is CASSPRLFIEQYF.

Concerning this clone: Read sequence stops 3 residues before the CDR3 end, and the germline J gene provides the missing end. V and J are TRBV19 and TRBJ2-2; D is perhaps TRBD2 (5 bases). Trimming took 7 bases from V and 0 from J, leaving 9 bases between them. Germline values: CDR1 LNHDA, CDR2 SQIVND (reference sequence). This CDR3 has 14 amino acids. Here the CDR3 reads CASKSGSNTGELFF. CDR3 bases read: TGTGCCAGTAAGAGCGGTTCGAACACCGGGGAG.

Of note for this clone: The DNA ends 3 residues before the CDR3 does, and the rest of the CDR3 is filled in from the germline J gene. The chain carries TRBV12-3 or TRBV12-4 and TRBJ2-2; 8 bases match TRBD1. J gave up 6 bases and V 3 bases, and 9 bases lay outside the gene matches. The CDR3 consists of 16 residues. The CDR3 loop is CASSFRQGLRAGELFF. Partial CDR3 DNA: TGTGCCAGCAGTTTTCGACAGGGGCTAAGGGCCGGGGAG.

In the case of this clone: The CDR3 end lies 3 residues beyond the end of the read and is filled in from the germline J gene. The rearrangement uses TRBV11-3 and TRBJ2-1; 9 bases line up with TRBD1. J lost 7 bases, V lost 5 bases, and 3 bases had no gene match. Per germline, CDR1 SGHNT and CDR2 YENEEA. This CDR3 contains 13 residues. This CDR3 is CASSPGTGNEQFF. The part of the CDR3 DNA that was read is TGTGCCAGCAGCCCCGGGACAGGGAATGAG.

Details on this clone: Sequencing ends 3 residues short of the CDR3 end; the germline J gene provides the rest. The chain joins TRBV7-9 to TRBJ1-1, with D uncertain. CDR3 length: 12 residues. CDR1 and CDR2 from the germline V gene are SEHNR and FQNEAQ (reference sequence). V lost 1 base to trimming and J lost 5 bases, with 5 bases between them. CDR3 loop: CASSLGRTEAFF. The part of the CDR3 DNA that was read is TGTGCCAGCAGCTTAGGGCGGACTGAA.

As to this clone: The sequenced fragment ends 3 residues before the CDR3 boundary, so the rest is inferred from the germline J gene. This chain links TRBV20-1 with TRBJ1-4; 12 bases line up with TRBD1. The CDR3 is made up of 19 amino acids. Germline lookup yields CDR1 DFQATT and CDR2 SNEGSKA (reference sequence). CDR3 amino acids: CSARPGTGGARTGANVLFF. The sequenced part of the CDR3 DNA is TGCAGTGCTAGACCCGGGACAGGGGGCGCTAGGACAGGGGCCAACGTA.